This T cell receptor (beta chain) was captured in a study of metastatic and nonmetastatic thyroid tumors. Study at large: The authors compared repertoires across blood and tumor or nodule tissue from malignant and benign thyroid patients. Whole-study results and caveats: It was reported that TCR beta diversity was significantly higher in malignant thyroid tumors than benign nodules, in blood and tumor.

This clone has only a few counts. Its antigen is unidentified. Treatment of any kind had been given to no patient before thyroid surgery. Methods used by the authors: In papillary thyroid cancer, a distant-metastasis classifier was built using CDR3 differences across clinicopathological groups. TCRdb re-called the PCR reads via MiXCR. These V and J calls derive from TCRdb rather than the authors' analysis. This table has fewer than 50,000 clones, approximately 15% appearing once. The CDR3 runs 13 residues. Trimming took off 2 bases at V and 4 bases at J, with 8 bases between the two ends. Germline V CDR1 and CDR2: MDHEN, SYDVKM.

The chain employs TRBV28 and TRBJ1-1; D gene uncertain. Sequences were obtained from blood. The source is a female donor with papillary thyroid cancer or a benign thyroid nodule (not recorded which). Some clones in this sample may be carry-over from other donors' samples. The CDR3 protein is CASSLERITEAFF. The DNA of the CDR3 is TGTGCCAGCAGTTTAGAGAGAATCACTGAAGCTTTCTTT.